This T cell receptor beta chain is from a study of blood T cell repertoires in COVID-19. Study overall: The analysed material was cDNA or gDNA that came from T cells, B-cell-depleted T cells, or PBMCs.

Per the original data handling: Amplification from reference gene primers served as the basis for estimated nucleated cell counts. Clones were sequenced by immunoSEQ multiplex PCR, and TCRdb holds only the in-frame ones, with some missing. V and J calls and clone size follow that table, whereas D and trimming were derived from the DNA. Among around 23,000 clones, more than 80% were seen once, and the ten largest hold about a sixth. This TCR was recovered from a human donor in a cohort sampled during active COVID-19. The specimen sequenced was peripheral blood.

Here the CDR3 DNA reads TGCGCCAGCAGGGTCAGGATGAAGAACACTGAAGCTTTCTTT. Amino acids: CASRVRMKNTEAFF. This chain joins TRBV10-1 and TRBJ1-1; D is unclear. CDR1 and CDR2 from the germline V gene are WNHNN and SYGVQD (reference sequence). Trimming stripped 6 bases from V and 1 base from J, with 12 bases between. The CDR3 has 14 residues.